Following are 32 T cell receptor beta chains from one sample sequenced in a study of T cell responses to AZD1222 COVID-19 vaccine. Profiling relied on immunoSEQ multiplex PCR, and the TCRdb table lists in-frame clones only, not all of them. This repertoire shows approximately 70,000 clones, about four fifths found once; its top ten account for roughly 10%. Sample: peripheral blood, taken on day 0 of AZD1222 vaccination. These receptors originate from an adult in good health.

This clone was counted a few times. V is TRBV7-2 and J is TRBJ1-6; 9 bases line up with TRBD1. There are 16 residues in the CDR3. V trimming: 1 base; J trimming: 6 bases; junction bases outside the gene matches: 4. Looked up from germline, CDR1 is SGHTA and CDR2 is FQGNSA. In nucleotides, the CDR3 is TGTGCCAGCAGCTTAGGACAGGGGGGAACTAATTCACCCCTCCACTTT. Its translation is CASSLGQGGTNSPLHF. The entire variable domain, with the rest obtained from reference TRBV7-2 and TRBJ1-6, is as follows: GAGVSQSPSNKVTEKGKDVELRCDPISGHTALYWYRQSLGQGLEFLIYFQGNSAPDKSGLPSDRFSAERTGGSVSTLTIQRTQQEDSAVYLCASSLGQGGTNSPLHFGNGTRLTVT.

The chain couples TRBV9 to TRBJ1-1; tentatively, D is TRBD1 (5 bases). The CDR3 spans 14 residues. The V and J ends lost 4 bases and 5 bases respectively, with 15 bases between them. CDR1 SGDLS and CDR2 YYNGEE come from the germline V gene. CDR3 DNA: TGTGCCAGCAGCTCAAGGACGGGGGGAACTGAAGCTTTCTTT. Translating gives CASSSRTGGTEAFF.

The chain carries TRBV28 and TRBJ2-3, with D perhaps being TRBD1 or TRBD2 (6 bases each). This CDR3 has 15 residues. Germline V gene data show CDR1 as MDHEN and CDR2 as SYDVKM. V was trimmed by 4 bases and J by 2 bases, leaving 13 bases between them. This CDR3 is CASSSGGTPTDTQYF. In nucleotides, the CDR3 is TGTGCCAGCAGTTCCGGGGGCACCCCCACAGATACGCAGTATTTT.

This clone showed up just a few times. This chain connects TRBV4-2 to TRBJ1-6; D call uncertain. V shed 0 bases and J shed 10 bases, with 1 base lying between them. CDR3 size: 11 residues. The germline gives CDR1 LGHNA, CDR2 YNFKEQ. In DNA, the CDR3 is TGTGCCAGCAGCCAAGACTCACCCCTCCACTTT. It translates to CASSQDSPLHF.

The chain is built from TRBV28 and TRBJ1-2; D gene unclear. Germline V gene data show CDR1 as MDHEN and CDR2 as SYDVKM. The CDR3 totals 13 residues. V lost 7 bases, J lost 2 bases, and 11 bases lay in between. The CDR3 DNA reads as TGTGCCAGCACCTTAAGGGAGAACTATGGCTACACCTTC. Translating gives CASTLRENYGYTF.

The chain links TRBV11-2 to TRBJ2-2; no firm D call. The CDR3 sequence is 14 residues long. Per the germline V gene, CDR1 is SGHAT and CDR2 is FQNNGV. The V end was cut by 1 base, the J end by 5 bases, with 8 bases between. CDR3 coding DNA: TGTGCCAGCAGCTTAGGTCTGGCGACCGGGGAGCTGTTTTTT. It specifies CASSLGLATGELFF.

The chain is built from TRBV11-2 and TRBJ1-5; D is undetermined. Germline lookup yields CDR1 SGHAT and CDR2 FQNNGV. Deletions cut 6 bases from V and 7 bases from J, with 13 bases between. The CDR3 has 13 amino acids. The CDR3 DNA sequence: TGTGCCAGCAGTCAGGCGGTTGGCCAGCCCCAGCATTTT. Translation: CASSQAVGQPQHF.

The chain carries TRBV18 and TRBJ2-2; possible D gene TRBD2, 6 bases. This CDR3 comprises 15 residues. Germline V CDR1 and CDR2: KGHSH, LQKENI. V was trimmed by 2 bases and J by 4 bases, leaving 11 bases between them. CDR3 in amino acids: CASSPASAFTGELFF. The CDR3 DNA reads as TGTGCCAGCTCACCAGCTAGCGCGTTCACCGGGGAGCTGTTTTTT.

This chain's CDR3 is CASSQDLADVDETQYF. The DNA for the CDR3 is TGTGCCAGCAGCCAAGACCTAGCGGATGTGGACGAGACCCAGTACTTC. The chain has TRBV3-1 (or the pseudogene TRBV3-2) and TRBJ2-5, with 7 bases that match TRBD2. Germline loops: CDR1 LGHDT, CDR2 YNNKEL (reference sequence). This CDR3 region has 16 residues. With 0 bases clipped from V and 5 bases from J, the junction kept 9 bases outside the gene matches.

The V gene is TRBV18, the J gene TRBJ1-1; 9 bases agree with TRBD1. Germline CDR1 reads KGHSH; CDR2 reads LQKENI. Trimming removed 3 bases from V and 0 bases from J; junction bases left unmatched: 8. The CDR3 runs to 17 residues. The CDR3 spells CASSPTGTGIMNTEAFF. The CDR3 DNA follows: TGTGCCAGCTCACCGACCGGGACAGGGATTATGAACACTGAAGCTTTCTTT.

This clone has only one observation. Here the CDR3 DNA reads TGTGCCAGCAGCCTGGACCCTACCCCCTACAATGAGCAGTTCTTC. Amino acid sequence: CASSLDPTPYNEQFF. V is TRBV9 and J is TRBJ2-1; D is unclear. The CDR3 runs 15 residues. V lost 4 bases to trimming and J lost 2 bases, with 13 bases between them. Germline CDR1 SGDLS, CDR2 YYNGEE. Full variable domain (remainder filled in from reference TRBV9 and TRBJ2-1): DSGVTQTPKHLITATGQRVTLRCSPRSGDLSVYWYQQSLDQGLQFLIQYYNGEERAKGNILERFSAQQFPDLHSELNLSSLELGDSALYFCASSLDPTPYNEQFFGPGTRLTVL.

The table lists this clone with a count of one. This chain joins TRBV4-2 and TRBJ1-1; D is possibly TRBD1 (6 bases). The CDR3 loop spans 15 amino acids. CDR1 is LGHNA and CDR2 is YNFKEQ in the germline V gene. Trimming cost V 5 bases and J 0 bases, with 13 bases left between them. CDR3 bases: TGTGCCAGCAGCGAGGCCGGGACATTGAACACTGAAGCTTTCTTT. Protein sequence: CASSEAGTLNTEAFF.

This clone was seen only once. This sequence joins TRBV10-1 and TRBJ2-5; 7 positions match TRBD2. J gave up 1 base and V 6 bases, and 5 bases lay outside the gene matches. The CDR3 has 14 amino acids. Per germline, CDR1 WNHNN and CDR2 SYGVQD (reference sequence). This CDR3 reads CASSPGGTQETQYF. CDR3 nucleotide sequence: TGCGCCAGCAGCCCCGGGGGGACCCAAGAGACCCAGTACTTC.

V gene TRBV4-3 combines with J gene TRBJ1-6; tentative D call: TRBD1 (5 bases). There are 17 residues in the CDR3. In germline, CDR1 is LGHNA, CDR2 YSLEER. Trimming stripped 3 bases from V and 9 bases from J, with 21 bases between. CDR3 bases: TGCGCCAGCAGCCAGGGGATTACCGGGACTTCGGGTTCACCCCTCCACTTT. Translation: CASSQGITGTSGSPLHF.

Points on this clone: At the DNA level, this CDR3 is encoded by other sequences in the same sample as well. The chain couples TRBV7-9 to TRBJ1-2; D remains unclear. Germline V gene data show CDR1 as SEHNR and CDR2 as FQNEAQ (reference sequence). The V and J ends lost 1 base and 8 bases respectively, with 8 bases between them. The CDR3 loop spans 12 amino acids. CDR3 DNA: TGTGCCAGCAGCTTAGAAGGGTACGGCTACACCTTC. Encoded protein: CASSLEGYGYTF.

This clone is termed medium-sized. Additional DNA sequences in this sample encode the identical CDR3. The chain links TRBV11-2 to TRBJ1-2; 7 bases are a match to TRBD1. With 5 bases clipped from V and 3 bases from J, the junction kept 3 bases outside the gene matches. CDR3 length: 13 residues. Germline values: CDR1 SGHAT, CDR2 FQNNGV. CDR3 loop: CASSPGQDYGYTF. CDR3 nucleotide sequence: TGTGCCAGCAGCCCAGGACAGGACTATGGCTACACCTTC.

The DNA for the CDR3 is TGTGCCAGCAGCGCCGAAGGGGGACAGGGAAATTCACCCCTCCACTTT. Amino acid sequence: CASSAEGGQGNSPLHF. The chain joins TRBV9 to TRBJ1-6, with TRBD1 identical over 9 bases. The CDR3 runs 16 residues. With V trimmed by 3 bases and J by 7 bases, 8 bases remained unmatched. In germline, CDR1 is SGDLS, CDR2 YYNGEE.

V and J are TRBV5-1 and TRBJ2-5, with 9 bases fitting TRBD1. The CDR3 totals 14 residues. The germline CDR1 and CDR2 sequences are SGHRS and YFSETQ. Trimming at V came to 4 bases and at J to 2 bases, leaving 3 bases not matched to a gene. The CDR3, as DNA: TGCGCCAGCAGCATCGGACAGGGGCAAGAGACCCAGTACTTC. Translation gives CASSIGQGQETQYF.

V is TRBV12-3 or TRBV12-4 and J is TRBJ1-2; D not certain. There are 11 residues in the CDR3. Trimming took 4 bases from V and 8 from J, leaving 8 bases between them. CDR3 nucleotides: TGTGCCAGCAGTTATTCGCGAGGCTACACCTTC. This codes for CASSYSRGYTF.

The V call is TRBV18, the J call TRBJ2-7; 8 bases agree with TRBD1. CDR1 and CDR2 (germline): KGHSH, LQKENI. The CDR3 is 14 residues long. The V and J ends lost 1 base and 1 base, in that order; junction bases with no gene match: 0. DNA of the CDR3: TGTGCCAGCTCACCACGACAGGGGTCCTACGAGCAGTACTTC. Encoded protein: CASSPRQGSYEQYF.

This chain joins TRBV28 and TRBJ2-5, with D tentatively TRBD1 or TRBD2 (5 bases each). Between the trimmed V and J ends, which lost 2 bases and 5 bases, there was a span of 15 bases. Germline-derived CDR1 and CDR2 are MDHEN and SYDVKM. The length of the CDR3 is 15 residues. Written as DNA, the CDR3 is TGTGCCAGCAGTTTAAGGGGCTTGAGGGCGGAGACCCAGTACTTC. It codes for CASSLRGLRAETQYF. The whole variable domain, remainder taken from reference TRBV28 and TRBJ2-5, is DVKVTQSSRYLVKRTGEKVFLECVQDMDHENMFWYRQDPGLGLRLIYFSYDVKMKEKGDIPEGYSVSREKKERFSLILESASTNQTSMYLCASSLRGLRAETQYFGPGTRLLVL.

J is TRBJ2-7 and V is TRBV6-5, with 10 bases identical to TRBD1. Germline V gene data show CDR1 as MNHEY and CDR2 as SVGAGI. This CDR3 comprises 14 residues. After removal of 5 bases from V and 2 bases from J, the junction contained 3 bases not matched to a gene. The CDR3 nucleotides are TGTGCCAGCAGTCGGGACAGGGGTGCCTACGAGCAGTACTTC. Translated: CASSRDRGAYEQYF.

The rearrangement joins TRBV30 to TRBJ1-5, with D hard to call. The V end lost 0 bases, the J end lost 3 bases, and 9 bases lay between the germline ends. This CDR3 is built from 14 residues. Germline loops: CDR1 GTSNPN, CDR2 SVGIG (reference sequence). The CDR3 sequence is CAWSVLPNNQPQHF. CDR3 DNA sequence: TGTGCCTGGAGTGTATTACCCAACAATCAGCCCCAGCATTTT.

The V gene is TRBV5-4, the J gene TRBJ1-2, with D possibly matching TRBD1 (5 bases). CDR1 is SGHNT and CDR2 is YYREEE in the germline V gene (reference sequence). V lost 0 bases, J lost 8 bases, and 14 bases lay in between. The CDR3 is 14 amino acids. CDR3 coding DNA: TGTGCCAGCAGCTTGGAGTGGGGACGTTACGGCTACACCTTC. Protein sequence: CASSLEWGRYGYTF.

The V and J genes are TRBV11-2 and TRBJ1-1, with no clear D. CDR3 size: 11 residues. Germline V gives CDR1 SGHAT, CDR2 FQNNGV. The V and J ends lost 5 bases and 1 base respectively, with 2 bases between them. The CDR3 nucleotides are TGTGCCAGCAGCCCGAACACTGAAGCTTTCTTT. Its translation is CASSPNTEAFF. The variable domain in full, with the rest retrieved from reference TRBV11-2 and TRBJ1-1, is EAGVAQSPRYKIIEKRQSVAFWCNPISGHATLYWYQQILGQGPKLLIQFQNNGVVDDSQLPKDRFSAERLKGVDSTLKIQPAKLEDSAVYLCASSPNTEAFFGQGTRLTVV.

The chain has TRBV7-2 and TRBJ1-1; D might be TRBD1 (5 bases). The CDR3 has 17 residues. V lost 10 bases, J lost 4 bases, and 28 bases lay in between. Germline CDR1 is SGHTA and CDR2 is FQGNSA. CDR3 DNA sequence: TGTGCCACCACTGGCGGCGAAACGGGGGGTTTTGTCACTGAAGCTTTCTTT. Protein product: CATTGGETGGFVTEAFF.

The CDR3 sequence: CASRSSGIRAKNIQYF. The CDR3 bases are TGTGCCAGCAGGTCATCAGGGATTCGGGCCAAAAACATTCAGTACTTC. This sequence joins TRBV5-6 and TRBJ2-4, with D maybe TRBD1 (5 bases). There are 16 residues in the CDR3. V was cut by 5 bases and J by 1 base, with 16 bases left in between. From germline, CDR1 is SGHDT and CDR2 YYEEEE.

The J gene is TRBJ2-5, the V gene TRBV18; 7 bases map to TRBD2. This CDR3 is built from 17 residues. The trim removed 0 bases at V and 2 bases at J, leaving 9 bases unmatched. Germline CDR1 reads KGHSH; CDR2 reads LQKENI. The CDR3 sequence: CASSPPGNSGGQETQYF. CDR3 coding DNA: TGTGCCAGCTCACCACCCGGCAACTCGGGGGGTCAAGAGACCCAGTACTTC.

The genes are TRBV7-3 and TRBJ1-1; 8 positions match TRBD1. The CDR3 is made up of 13 amino acids. Unmatched junction bases numbered 3, after V lost 5 bases and J lost 4 bases. Germline V gives CDR1 SGHTA, CDR2 FQGTGA. The CDR3 loop is CASSPQGGTEAFF. The CDR3 DNA reads TGTGCCAGCAGCCCACAGGGGGGCACTGAAGCTTTCTTT.

This clone was counted once. The chain is built from TRBV2 and TRBJ1-1; D is possibly TRBD1 (6 bases). V lost 6 bases, J lost 1 base, and 24 bases lay in between. The CDR3 is 18 residues long. Per germline, CDR1 SNHLY and CDR2 FYNNEI. The chain's CDR3 is CASRGVPGATYRNTEAFF. As DNA, the CDR3 is TGTGCCAGCAGAGGTGTTCCAGGGGCCACCTATCGGAACACTGAAGCTTTCTTT.

This chain uses TRBV5-8 with TRBJ2-2; D is possibly TRBD2 (5 bases). Germline assignment: CDR1 SGHTS and CDR2 YDEGEE. The length of the CDR3 is 13 residues. Trimming pared 4 bases from V and 8 bases from J, leaving 12 bases between. Here the CDR3 DNA reads TGTGCCAGCAGCCTTCGGACTGTTGGGGAGCTGTTTTTT. Its translation: CASSLRTVGELFF.

The rearrangement links TRBV5-6 to TRBJ2-3; D is unclear. CDR3 length equals 14 residues. Per germline, CDR1 SGHDT and CDR2 YYEEEE. With 3 bases removed from V and 7 bases from J, the gap between germline ends came to 15 bases. The CDR3 region is CASSWQEDAHTQYF. The CDR3 bases are TGTGCCAGCAGCTGGCAAGAGGACGCCCATACGCAGTATTTT. The whole variable domain, filled in from reference TRBV5-6 and TRBJ2-3, reads DAGVTQSPTHLIKTRGQQVTLRCSPKSGHDTVSWYQQALGQGPQFIFQYYEEEERQRGNFPDRFSGHQFPNYSSELNVNALLLGDSALYLCASSWQEDAHTQYFGPGTRLTVL.